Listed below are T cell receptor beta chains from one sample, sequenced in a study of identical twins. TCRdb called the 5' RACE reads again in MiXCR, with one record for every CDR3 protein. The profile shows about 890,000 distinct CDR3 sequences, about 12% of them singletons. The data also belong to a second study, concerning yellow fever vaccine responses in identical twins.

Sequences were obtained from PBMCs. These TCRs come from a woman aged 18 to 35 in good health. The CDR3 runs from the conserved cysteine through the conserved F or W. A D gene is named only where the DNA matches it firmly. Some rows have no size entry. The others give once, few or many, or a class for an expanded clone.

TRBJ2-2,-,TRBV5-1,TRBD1,CASTQDRPTGELFF,TGCGCCAGCACCCAGGACAGGCCCACCGGGGAGCTGTTTTTT
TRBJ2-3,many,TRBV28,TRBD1,CASSSPQGADTQYF,TGTGCCAGCAGTTCGCCACAGGGGGCAGATACGCAGTATTTT
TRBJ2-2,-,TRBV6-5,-,CASTGGFGELFF,TGTGCCAGCACTGGGGGGTTCGGGGAGCTGTTTTTT
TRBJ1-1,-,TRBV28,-,CASSSRTINIRKAFF,TGTGCCAGCAGTTCCCGGACTATAAACATCAGAAAAGCTTTCTTT
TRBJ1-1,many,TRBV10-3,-,CAISLGPEAFF,TGTGCCATCAGTCTGGGGCCTGAAGCTTTCTTT
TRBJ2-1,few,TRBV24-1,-,CATSGGVVYNEQFF,TGTGCCACCAGTGGGGGAGTAGTCTACAATGAGCAGTTCTTC
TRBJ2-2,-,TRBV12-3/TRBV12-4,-,CASSRGPYTGELFF,TGTGCCAGCAGCCGAGGGCCGTACACCGGGGAGCTGTTTTTT
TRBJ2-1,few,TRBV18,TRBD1,CASSPPGGHPEQFF,TGTGCCAGCTCACCCCCAGGGGGCCATCCCGAGCAGTTCTTC
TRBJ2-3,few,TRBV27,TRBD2,CASSFSVGLLGNTQYF,TGTGCCAGCAGTTTTTCGGTGGGACTACTCGGGAATACGCAGTATTTT
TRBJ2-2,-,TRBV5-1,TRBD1,CASSYPGTGHPGELFF,TGCGCCAGCAGCTACCCCGGGACAGGCCATCCCGGGGAGCTGTTTTTT
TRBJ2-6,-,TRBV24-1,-,CATSGPRDSGANVLTF,TGTGCCACCAGTGGACCGAGGGACTCTGGGGCCAACGTCCTGACTTTC
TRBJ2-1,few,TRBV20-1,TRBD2,CSAPKRGQLAGYNEQFF,TGCAGTGCACCCAAACGCGGTCAGCTAGCGGGATACAATGAGCAGTTCTTC
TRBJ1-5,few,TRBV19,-,CASSEHGGGNQPQHF,TGTGCCAGTAGTGAACACGGAGGGGGCAATCAGCCCCAGCATTTT
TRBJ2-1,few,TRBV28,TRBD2,CASSLPSGTRTLSSYNEQFF,TGTGCCAGCAGTTTACCTAGCGGGACCAGAACGCTTAGCTCCTACAATGAGCAGTTCTTC
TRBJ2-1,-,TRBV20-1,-,CSASNQGGVRDNEQFF,TGCAGTGCCAGCAATCAGGGGGGCGTGCGGGACAATGAGCAGTTCTTC
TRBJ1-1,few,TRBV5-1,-,CASSFLMWGTNTEAFF,TGCGCCAGCAGCTTTCTTATGTGGGGGACGAACACTGAAGCTTTCTTT
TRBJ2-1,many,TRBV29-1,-,CSVEQGGSYNEQFF,TGCAGCGTGGAACAGGGTGGCTCCTACAATGAGCAGTTCTTC
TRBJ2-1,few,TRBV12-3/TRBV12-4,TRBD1,CASRHRTGEYNEQFF,TGTGCCAGCAGGCACCGGACAGGGGAATACAATGAGCAGTTCTTC
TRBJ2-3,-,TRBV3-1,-,CASSQLGKGRLTAQYF,TGTGCCAGCAGCCAATTGGGAAAGGGTCGACTTACGGCGCAGTATTTT
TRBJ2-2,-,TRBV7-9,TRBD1,CASSLQGAATGELFF,TGTGCCAGCAGCTTACAGGGGGCGGCCACCGGGGAGCTGTTTTTT
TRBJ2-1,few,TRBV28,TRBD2,CASRKLAGGIYNEQFF,TGTGCCAGCAGAAAACTAGCGGGAGGGATTTACAATGAGCAGTTCTTC
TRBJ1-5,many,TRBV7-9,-,CASSPQDRQPQHF,TGTGCCAGCAGCCCCCAGGACAGACAGCCCCAGCATTTT
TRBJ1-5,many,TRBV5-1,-,CASSLGAGVGQPQHF,TGCGCCAGCAGCTTGGGGGCAGGGGTAGGGCAGCCCCAGCATTTT
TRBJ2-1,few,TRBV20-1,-,CSARDLVGSSYNEQFF,TGCAGTGCTAGAGATCTGGTCGGGAGCTCCTACAATGAGCAGTTCTTC
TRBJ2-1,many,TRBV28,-,CASSLAQDNEQFF,TGTGCCAGCAGTTTAGCACAGGACAATGAGCAGTTCTTC
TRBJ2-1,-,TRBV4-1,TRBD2,CASSQSGGPSGYNEQFF,TGCGCCAGCAGCCAGAGCGGGGGGCCTAGCGGTTACAATGAGCAGTTCTTC
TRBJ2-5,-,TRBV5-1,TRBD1,CASSLVPGQGVETQYF,TGCGCCAGCAGCTTAGTACCGGGACAGGGCGTGGAGACCCAGTACTTC
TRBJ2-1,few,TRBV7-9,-,CASSLDLTYNEQFF,TGTGCCAGCAGCCTAGATCTAACCTACAATGAGCAGTTCTTC
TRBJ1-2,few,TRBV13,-,CASSPRGAHGYTF,TGTGCCAGCAGCCCCAGAGGGGCCCATGGCTACACCTTC
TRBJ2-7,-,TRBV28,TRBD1,CASCPGTGSLGYEQYF,TGTGCCAGCTGTCCCGGGACAGGGTCTTTGGGGTACGAGCAGTACTTC
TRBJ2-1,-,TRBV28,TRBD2,CASSLLGGGKYNEQFF,TGTGCCAGCAGTTTACTGGGCGGGGGGAAATACAATGAGCAGTTCTTC
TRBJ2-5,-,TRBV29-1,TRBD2,CSVVGFPGLGTETQYF,TGCAGCGTTGTGGGTTTCCCGGGACTAGGCACGGAGACCCAGTACTTC
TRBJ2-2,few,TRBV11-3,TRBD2,CASSPPLGLAGAGELFF,TGTGCCAGCAGCCCTCCACTGGGACTAGCGGGTGCCGGGGAGCTGTTTTTT
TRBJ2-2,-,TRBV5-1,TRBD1,CASSSTGGPPGELFF,TGCGCCAGCAGTTCGACAGGGGGGCCTCCCGGGGAGCTGTTTTTT
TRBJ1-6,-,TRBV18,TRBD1,CASSPPTALQGAQSPLHF,TGTGCCAGCTCACCACCCACGGCTTTACAGGGGGCCCAATCACCCCTCCACTTT
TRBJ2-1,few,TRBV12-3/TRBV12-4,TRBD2,CANAPSGTYNEQFF,TGTGCCAACGCCCCTAGCGGGACTTACAATGAGCAGTTCTTC
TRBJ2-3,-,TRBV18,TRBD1,CASSPRTGMETDTQYF,TGTGCCAGCTCACCCCGGACAGGGATGGAAACAGATACGCAGTATTTT
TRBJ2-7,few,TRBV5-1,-,CASSSIGGRPYEQYF,TGCGCCAGCAGCTCCATTGGTGGGAGGCCCTACGAGCAGTACTTC
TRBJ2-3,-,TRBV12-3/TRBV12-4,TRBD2,CASSAGTSDTDTQYF,TGTGCCAGCAGTGCCGGGACTAGCGACACAGATACGCAGTATTTT
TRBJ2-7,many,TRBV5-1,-,CASSLVAQEISSEQYF,TGCGCCAGCAGCTTGGTTGCCCAGGAGATATCTAGCGAGCAGTACTTC
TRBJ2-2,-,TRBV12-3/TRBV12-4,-,CASSSNGELFF,TGTGCCAGCAGCTCGAACGGGGAGCTGTTTTTT
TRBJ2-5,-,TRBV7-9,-,CASSLVAIGQETQYF,TGTGCCAGCAGCTTAGTAGCTATTGGGCAAGAGACCCAGTACTTC
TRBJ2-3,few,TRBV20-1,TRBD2,CSAREVLAVSTDTQYF,TGCAGTGCTAGAGAGGTCCTAGCGGTTAGCACAGATACGCAGTATTTT
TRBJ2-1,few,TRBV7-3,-,CASSSLTLSSYNEQFF,TGTGCCAGCAGCTCGTTGACCCTGAGCTCCTACAATGAGCAGTTCTTC
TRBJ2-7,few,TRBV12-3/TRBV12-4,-,CASSNLYSVSSYEQYF,TGTGCCAGCAGCAACCTCTACTCGGTTAGCTCCTACGAGCAGTACTTC
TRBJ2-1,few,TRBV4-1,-,CASSQDGAGNEQFF,TGCGCCAGCAGCCAAGATGGGGCAGGGAATGAGCAGTTCTTC
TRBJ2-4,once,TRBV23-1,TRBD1,CASSQPAGQAENIQYF,TGCGCCAGCAGTCAACCCGCCGGACAGGCGGAAAACATTCAGTACTTC
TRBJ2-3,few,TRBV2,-,CASSRDGIYTQYF,TGTGCCAGCAGTAGGGACGGAATTTATACGCAGTATTTT
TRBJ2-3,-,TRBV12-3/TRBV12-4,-,CASGSIRASTDTQYF,TGTGCCAGCGGCTCCATTAGGGCAAGCACAGATACGCAGTATTTT
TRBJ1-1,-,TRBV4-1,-,CASSRVWGGNTEAFF,TGCGCCAGCAGCCGAGTCTGGGGAGGGAACACTGAAGCTTTCTTT
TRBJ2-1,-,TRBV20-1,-,CSARVRARGYNEQFF,TGCAGTGCTAGAGTCCGAGCTAGGGGCTACAATGAGCAGTTCTTC
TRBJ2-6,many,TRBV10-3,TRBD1,CAISAGTANSGANVLTF,TGTGCCATCAGTGCCGGGACAGCCAACTCTGGGGCCAACGTCCTGACTTTC